The text below deals with one TCR beta chain. The data originate from a study of T cells after yellow fever vaccination. MiXCR, applied by TCRdb to the 5' RACE reads, yields one record per CDR3 protein. The sample carries roughly 520,000 distinct CDR3 sequences, 21% recorded once. The CDR3 totals 16 residues. Deletions cut 0 bases from V and 0 bases from J, with 10 bases between. CDR1 and CDR2 (germline): SGDLS, YYNGEE. The sequence came from a man between 18 and 29 years old who received the YFV17D yellow fever vaccine. J is TRBJ2-1 and V is TRBV9; D is undetermined. Sample: PBMCs, taken about 21 days after the first yellow fever vaccination. The CDR3 loop is CASSVEMSSSYNEQFF. The CDR3 DNA sequence: TGTGCCAGCAGCGTAGAGATGTCCAGCTCCTACAATGAGCAGTTCTTC.